Presented here are 7 T cell receptor beta chains from one specimen sequenced in a study of identical twins. Each CDR3 protein is one row after TCRdb ran MiXCR on the 5' RACE reads. The top ten clones hold approximately 0.52% of a sample with 540,000 or so distinct CDR3 sequences, 20% to 25% of them seen once. A further study also used this sample, focusing on yellow fever vaccine responses in identical twins.

Sequenced material: CD4+ T cells sorted from blood. These receptors were obtained from a woman aged 18-29 years in good health.

The chain is built from TRBV5-6 and TRBJ2-7, with 9 bases lining up with TRBD1. CDR1 SGHDT and CDR2 YYEEEE come from the germline V gene. The CDR3 is 13 amino acids. Trimming at V came to 4 bases and at J to 6 bases, leaving 5 bases not matched to a gene. The CDR3 DNA reads as TGTGCCAGCAGCCTGGGACAGGGAAGCGAGCAGTACGTC. Residues: CASSLGQGSEQYV.

The rearrangement links TRBV6-5 to TRBJ1-1; a possible D gene is TRBD1 (6 bases). The CDR3 runs to 14 residues. With 2 bases removed from V and 7 bases from J, the gap between germline ends came to 14 bases. Germline values: CDR1 MNHEY, CDR2 SVGAGI. CDR3: CASSYGQRTYEAFF. DNA for the CDR3: TGTGCCAGCAGTTACGGACAGCGGACGTATGAAGCTTTCTTT.

The chain joins TRBV4-1 to TRBJ2-5, with 9 bases fitting TRBD1. The germline V gene has CDR1 MGHRA and CDR2 YSYEKL. This CDR3 contains 15 residues. With 3 bases clipped from V and 2 bases from J, the junction kept 4 bases outside the gene matches. Here the CDR3 reads CASSHLGTGQETQYF. For the CDR3, the DNA is TGCGCCAGCAGCCACCTAGGGACAGGGCAAGAGACCCAGTACTTC.

The chain joins TRBV19 to TRBJ2-2, with D maybe TRBD1 (6 bases). Per the germline V gene, CDR1 is LNHDA and CDR2 is SQIVND (reference sequence). This CDR3 contains 14 residues. V dropped 11 bases and J dropped 1 base, with 14 bases sitting between them. DNA for the CDR3: TGTGCCGCCCGCGAAGGGGGGAACACCGGGGAGCTGTTTTTT. The encoded protein is CAAREGGNTGELFF. The variable domain in full, completed from reference TRBV19 and TRBJ2-2, reads DGGITQSPKYLFRKEGQNVTLSCEQNLNHDAMYWYRQDPGQGLRLIYYSQIVNDFQKGDIAEGYSVSREKKESFPLTVTSAQKNPTAFYLCAAREGGNTGELFFGEGSRLTVL.

The chain has TRBV3-1 and TRBJ2-2, with 7 bases lining up with TRBD1. The ends lost 1 base at V and 6 bases at J; junction bases unmatched: 2. The length of the CDR3 is 14 residues. Germline lookup yields CDR1 LGHDT and CDR2 YNNKEL (reference sequence). The CDR3 sequence: CASSQAQGAGELFF. CDR3 coding DNA: TGTGCCAGCAGCCAAGCTCAGGGGGCCGGGGAGCTGTTTTTT.

The rearrangement uses TRBV24-1 and TRBJ2-1; TRBD1 is a possible D gene (6 bases). Trimming pared 5 bases from V and 3 bases from J, leaving 16 bases between. The CDR3 covers 16 residues. CDR1 is KGHDR, CDR2 SFDVKD, per germline. The CDR3 sequence is CATSGAGTTVYNEQFF. In DNA form, the CDR3 reads TGTGCCACCAGTGGAGCCGGGACAACCGTCTACAATGAGCAGTTCTTC.

This clonotype was counted a few times. The chain recombines TRBV4-2 with TRBJ2-6; no clear D gene. Per germline, CDR1 LGHNA and CDR2 YNFKEQ. V lost 0 bases and J 0 bases, leaving 9 bases between the germline ends. CDR3 length equals 17 residues. The CDR3 bases are TGTGCCAGCAGCCAAGATGGTTCGGACTCTGGGGCCAACGTCCTGACTTTC. Protein product: CASSQDGSDSGANVLTF.